These T cell receptor beta chains were read from a single sample in a study of cytomegalovirus exposure and HLA in healthy donors. Sequencing was performed with immunoSEQ multiplex PCR; in TCRdb, only in-frame clones are kept and a portion is missing. The table lists about 170,000 clones, 62% of them singletons. Sequencing was performed on PBMCs. The receptors were gathered from a man aged 35 to 55 in good health and CMV-seronegative. Both conserved end residues are part of each CDR3. A D gene is named only where the DNA matches it firmly. The size entry is marked missing in some rows and otherwise reads once, few, many or a size class.

>TRBJ1-6|-|13|TRBV10-2|-
TGCGCCAGCAGTGGACAGACCGGATCACCCCTCCACTTT
CASSGQTGSPLHF
>TRBJ1-1|few|14|TRBV6-6|-
TGTGCCAGCACCCCAGGGGTTTGGAACACTGAAGCTTTCTTT
CASTPGVWNTEAFF
>TRBJ2-5|-|17|TRBV7-2|TRBD2
TGTGCCAGCAGCTTAGCGCAACTAGCGGGAGCTCAAGAGACCCAGTACTTC
CASSLAQLAGAQETQYF
>TRBJ1-1|-|11|TRBV13|-
TGTGCCAGCAGCTACCAGACTGAAGCTTTCTTT
CASSYQTEAFF
>TRBJ2-2|-|13|TRBV5-1|-
TGCGCCAGCAGCTTCGAGGGTACCGGGGAGCTGTTTTTT
CASSFEGTGELFF
>TRBJ2-5|few|13|TRBV19|-
TGTGCCAGTAGTATAGATCGGTGGGAGACCCAGTACTTC
CASSIDRWETQYF
>TRBJ1-5|-|15|TRBV6-6|TRBD1
TGTGCCAGCAGTTACTACGGGACAGAAAATCAGCCCCAGCATTTT
CASSYYGTENQPQHF
>TRBJ1-4|once|14|TRBV18|-
TGTGCCAGCCGAACGGGAAGTACTAATGAAAAACTGTTTTTT
CASRTGSTNEKLFF
>TRBJ1-1|-|15|TRBV19|TRBD1
TGTGCCAGTAGTACGGCAGGGGGCGCGCCCACTGAAGCTTTCTTT
CASSTAGGAPTEAFF
>TRBJ2-6|-|13|TRBV29-1|-
TGCAGCGTATCACTCTCTGGGGCCAACGTCCTGACTTTC
CSVSLSGANVLTF
>TRBJ2-7|-|15|TRBV5-6|TRBD1
TGTGCCAGCCGGACCGGGACAGGGCTGTCCTACGAGCAGTACTTC
CASRTGTGLSYEQYF
>TRBJ2-5|-|12|TRBV6-5|-
TGTGCCAGCAGGCGGCGGTCGGAGACCCAGTACTTC
CASRRRSETQYF
>TRBJ2-5|few|15|TRBV7-7|TRBD2
TGTGCCAGCGCCGTGGAGCGGGGGGGCCCAGAGACCCAGTACTTC
CASAVERGGPETQYF
>TRBJ2-1|-|16|TRBV9|TRBD1
TGTGCCAGCAGCGTGCGCGGACAGGACGGCCCCAATGAGCAGTTCTTC
CASSVRGQDGPNEQFF
>TRBJ1-5|few|14|TRBV28|-
TGTGCCAGCCGGAACGTGGGAGACAATCAGCCCCAGCATTTT
CASRNVGDNQPQHF
>TRBJ2-3|-|15|TRBV5-1|-
TGCGCCAGCAGCTCCGTGGGGACTAGCACAGATACGCAGTATTTT
CASSSVGTSTDTQYF
>TRBJ2-7|-|15|TRBV4-1|TRBD2
TGCGCCAGCAGCTTCAAAGCGGGGGCAATGTACGAGCAGTACTTC
CASSFKAGAMYEQYF
>TRBJ2-5|few|14|TRBV11-2|-
TGTGCCAGCAGCGCAAGATCTGGCGGAGAGACCCAGTACTTC
CASSARSGGETQYF
>TRBJ1-2|-|15|TRBV11-2|TRBD1
TGTGCCAGCAGCCCCCGACAGGGGAACATCTATGGCTACACCTTC
CASSPRQGNIYGYTF
>TRBJ1-5|-|17|TRBV15|-
TGTGCCACCAGCAGAGTCCAAGGACACGATAGCAATCAGCCCCAGCATTTT
CATSRVQGHDSNQPQHF
>TRBJ2-7|few|16|TRBV7-6|TRBD2
TGTGCCAGCAGCCTTAGTTACGGGACTAACTCCTACGAGCAGTACTTC
CASSLSYGTNSYEQYF
>TRBJ2-5|once|11|TRBV20-1|-
TGCAGTGCTAGTCAGGGGGAGACCCAGTACTTC
CSASQGETQYF
>TRBJ1-6|-|16|TRBV5-6|TRBD1
TGTGCCAGCAGCGGCTTGACAGGGGGGATTGATTCACCCCTCCACTTT
CASSGLTGGIDSPLHF
>TRBJ2-5|-|13|TRBV7-7|-
TGTGCTAGCAGCTTTAGAGGAGGAGAGACCCAGTACTTC
CASSFRGGETQYF
>TRBJ2-3|-|14|TRBV2|-
TGTGCCAGCGGGGACAACTTAGGCACAGATACGCAGTATTTT
CASGDNLGTDTQYF
>TRBJ2-3|-|15|TRBV4-3|-
TGCGCCAGCAGCCACGCGGGAACTAGCACAGATACGCAGTATTTT
CASSHAGTSTDTQYF
>TRBJ1-2|-|13|TRBV27|TRBD1
TGTGCCAGCAGTTTTGTACAGGGGGGTGGCTACACCTTC
CASSFVQGGGYTF
>TRBJ2-3|once|12|TRBV2|-
TGTGCCAGCAGTGAATTCGGACAGCAGGAGTATTTT
CASSEFGQQEYF
>TRBJ1-5|-|16|TRBV23-1|-
TGCGCCAGCAGCCCCCTGGGGGGCGGGGGCAGACAGCCCCAGCATTTT
CASSPLGGGGRQPQHF
>TRBJ2-3|-|16|TRBV5-5|TRBD2
TGTGCCAGCAGCTTGGCCGGAGTAGCGGGGGCAGATACGCAGTATTTT
CASSLAGVAGADTQYF
>TRBJ1-2|-|14|TRBV4-2|TRBD1
TGTGCCAGCAGCCAAGTACGACAGGGCGCTGGCTACACCTTC
CASSQVRQGAGYTF
>TRBJ2-1|-|14|TRBV5-8|-
TGTGCCAGCAGTCGACTCTTACTTTACAATGAGCAGTTCTTC
CASSRLLLYNEQFF
>TRBJ1-2|once|17|TRBV28|TRBD1
TGTGCCAGCAGTCTCAACAGGGGGCGGATCGGCTGGGGTGGCTACACCTTC
CASSLNRGRIGWGGYTF
>TRBJ1-4|-|15|TRBV4-1|-
TGCGCCAGCAGCCAGCCCCTGGCCAACAATGAAAAACTGTTTTTT
CASSQPLANNEKLFF
>TRBJ1-2|-|12|TRBV19|-
TGTGCCAGTAGCCTAACTAACTATGGCTACACCTTC
CASSLTNYGYTF
>TRBJ2-2|-|14|TRBV19|TRBD1
TGTGCCAGTAGTGGGACAGGGAACACCGGGGAGCTGTTTTTT
CASSGTGNTGELFF
>TRBJ2-7|-|20|TRBV5-1|TRBD1
TGCGCCAGCAGCTTGGCACCGAGAGGGTCCGGGACAGGGGGGTCGTACGAGCAGTACTTC
CASSLAPRGSGTGGSYEQYF
>TRBJ1-4|-|14|TRBV11-2|-
TGTGCCAGCAGTAAGGGAGCAACTAATGAAAAACTGTTTTTT
CASSKGATNEKLFF
>TRBJ1-5|-|15|TRBV4-1|-
TGCGCCAGCAGCCAAACCTACCTTAGCAATCAGCCCCAGCATTTT
CASSQTYLSNQPQHF
>TRBJ1-5|few|17|TRBV18|-
TGTGCCAGCTCACCAGGGTCGGGGATTCCCTTCAATCAGCCCCAGCATTTT
CASSPGSGIPFNQPQHF
>TRBJ1-2|once|14|TRBV6-5|-
TGTGCCAGCAGTTACAACAGGGAGAGGTATGGCTACACCTTC
CASSYNRERYGYTF
>TRBJ2-7|-|13|TRBV30|TRBD2
TGTGCCTGGAGGGTAGCGGGAGCTCCCGAGCAGTACTTC
CAWRVAGAPEQYF
>TRBJ2-7|-|12|TRBV7-2|-
TGTGCCAGCAGCCAGACTTCCTACGAGCAGTACTTC
CASSQTSYEQYF
>TRBJ1-5|-|14|TRBV28|TRBD1
TGTGCCAGCAGTAGACAGGGAGGCAATCAGCCCCAGCATTTT
CASSRQGGNQPQHF
>TRBJ1-6|-|14|TRBV5-6|-
TGTGCCAGCAGCTTTACTCCCCTTAATTCACCCCTCCACTTT
CASSFTPLNSPLHF
>TRBJ2-3|-|16|TRBV4-1|-
TGCGCCAGCAGCCAAGAGGAGGGGGCAGTATCAGATACGCAGTATTTT
CASSQEEGAVSDTQYF
>TRBJ2-1|-|15|TRBV6-1|TRBD1
TGTGCCAGCAGTCCCGACAGGGCAGGCTACAATGAGCAGTTCTTC
CASSPDRAGYNEQFF
>TRBJ2-7|-|13|TRBV5-4|TRBD2
TGTGCCAGCACCCGGGGGGGTTTCCACGAGCAGTACTTC
CASTRGGFHEQYF
>TRBJ2-2|-|14|TRBV14|-
TGTGCCAGCAGCCCACAGGTCTGGGCCGGGGAGCTGTTTTTT
CASSPQVWAGELFF
>TRBJ2-2|-|19|TRBV14|TRBD1
TGTGCCAGCAGCCCCCGGACAGGTCAGAGTCTGTTCGACACCGGGGAGCTGTTTTTT
CASSPRTGQSLFDTGELFF
>TRBJ2-1|-|16|TRBV7-2|TRBD2
TGTGCCAGCAGCCGCCGAGCGGGACCCTCCTACAATGAGCAGTTCTTC
CASSRRAGPSYNEQFF
>TRBJ2-7|-|15|TRBV5-1|-
TGCGCCAGCAGCTTGAGGACAAGTCCCTCCTACGAGCAGTACTTC
CASSLRTSPSYEQYF